Listed here are 30 T cell receptor beta chains from one sample, sequenced in a study of blood T cell repertoires in COVID-19. TCRdb's table, derived via immunoSEQ multiplex PCR, lists solely in-frame clones and lacks some. Among around 92,000 clones, about 86% were seen once, and the ten largest hold approximately 12%. The sequencing input was peripheral blood. These receptors came from a woman aged 55 to 70 in a cohort sampled during active or convalescent COVID-19.

The chain joins TRBV7-9 to TRBJ2-3; TRBD2 might be the D (5 bases). CDR1 SEHNR and CDR2 FQNEAQ come from the germline V gene (reference sequence). V gave up 2 bases and J gave up 1 base, with 10 bases separating them. This CDR3 comprises 15 residues. DNA for the CDR3: TGTGCCAGCAGCTTAATTGGACTTGGCACAGATACGCAGTATTTT. Protein sequence: CASSLIGLGTDTQYF.

The rearrangement uses TRBV5-4 and TRBJ2-7, with a possible D match to TRBD2 (6 bases). CDR3 size: 16 residues. Germline CDR1 SGHNT, CDR2 YYREEE (reference sequence). V dropped 4 bases and J dropped 0 bases, with 17 bases sitting between them. The CDR3 protein is CASSRGTASSSYEQYF. The CDR3 DNA sequence: TGTGCCAGCAGCCGCGGGACGGCGTCTAGCTCCTACGAGCAGTACTTC.

Only one count was recorded for this clone. This chain connects TRBV10-3 to TRBJ2-7, with TRBD2 as a possible D gene (6 bases). Trimming stripped 2 bases from V and 3 bases from J, with 14 bases between. The CDR3 runs 15 residues. CDR1 is ENHRY, CDR2 SYGVKD, per germline. CDR3 in DNA: TGTGCCATCAGTGAGCAAACGACTAGGGTCTACGAGCAGTACTTC. This gives the protein CAISEQTTRVYEQYF.

This chain uses TRBV20-1 with TRBJ1-1; D uncertain. Germline V gene sequence: CDR1 DFQATT, CDR2 SNEGSKA (reference sequence). The CDR3 consists of 11 residues. V lost 0 bases to trimming and J lost 7 bases, with 6 bases between them. As DNA, the CDR3 is TGCAGTGCTAGAGATCACAGTGAAGCTTTCTTT. Translated, it gives CSARDHSEAFF.

The V gene is TRBV3-1 (or the pseudogene TRBV3-2), the J gene TRBJ2-7, with TRBD2 as a possible D gene (6 bases). The CDR3 consists of 17 residues. In germline, CDR1 is LGHDT, CDR2 YNNKEL (reference sequence). Trimming stripped 4 bases from V and 3 bases from J, with 22 bases between. CDR3 residues: CASSLLGGSSTLYEQYF. CDR3 nucleotide sequence: TGTGCCAGCAGCCTACTAGGAGGGTCCTCGACCCTCTACGAGCAGTACTTC.

J is TRBJ1-2 and V is TRBV7-9; no definite D call. Germline values: CDR1 SEHNR, CDR2 FQNEAQ (reference sequence). CDR3 length: 12 residues. The V end was cut by 0 bases, the J end by 7 bases, with 6 bases between. CDR3 in amino acids: CASSLAFGGYTF. The CDR3 coding sequence is TGTGCCAGCAGCTTAGCCTTCGGTGGCTACACCTTC.

The chain joins TRBV9 to TRBJ1-1, with no clear D. Trimming took 6 bases from V and 2 from J, leaving 8 bases between them. This CDR3 is 12 amino acids long. Germline V lookup: CDR1 SGDLS, CDR2 YYNGEE. The CDR3 protein is CASKPLNTEAFF. For the CDR3, the DNA is TGTGCCAGCAAGCCGCTAAACACTGAAGCTTTCTTT.

The V and J genes are TRBV18 and TRBJ1-5; no definite D call. Germline CDR1 reads KGHSH; CDR2 reads LQKENI. The length of the CDR3 is 12 residues. V was trimmed by 4 bases and J by 7 bases, leaving 8 bases between them. In nucleotides, the CDR3 is TGTGCCAGCTCACTTCAGTCGCAGCCCCAGCATTTT. It codes for CASSLQSQPQHF.

This chain joins TRBV18 and TRBJ1-3; D unresolved. Germline assignment: CDR1 KGHSH and CDR2 LQKENI. The V end was cut by 6 bases, the J end by 8 bases, with 23 bases between. This CDR3 has 16 amino acids. The CDR3 DNA follows: TGTGCCAGCTCCCTCCGACTCGCCGCCGGGTGGGACACCATATATTTT. This encodes CASSLRLAAGWDTIYF.

The genes are TRBV6-5 and TRBJ1-1; D is possibly TRBD1 (5 bases). Germline CDR1 is MNHEY and CDR2 is SVGAGI. The CDR3 spans 14 residues. The V and J ends lost 6 bases and 0 bases respectively, with 11 bases between them. CDR3 nucleotide sequence: TGTGCCAGCAGATTGGACACCCTGAACACTGAAGCTTTCTTT. Residues: CASRLDTLNTEAFF.

As concerns this clone: This CDR3 is also generated by other DNA sequences in the sample. The chain carries TRBV11-2 and TRBJ1-4; 7 bases fit TRBD1. The CDR3 consists of 15 residues. The germline CDR1 and CDR2 sequences are SGHAT and FQNNGV. Trimming cost V 1 base and J 3 bases; bases outside gene matches: 2. As DNA, the CDR3 is TGTGCCAGCAGCTTAGGAGGGGGCCCTAATGAAAAACTGTTTTTT. This encodes CASSLGGGPNEKLFF.

V and J are TRBV19 and TRBJ1-1; 7 bases are a match to TRBD1. This CDR3 region has 17 residues. V lost 4 bases to trimming and J lost 0 bases; unmatched junction nucleotides: 11. The germline CDR1 and CDR2 sequences are LNHDA and SQIVND (reference sequence). The CDR3 reads CASSRDGPGGMNTEAFF. The DNA of the CDR3 is TGTGCCAGTAGTAGGGATGGGCCAGGGGGGATGAACACTGAAGCTTTCTTT. Combining the CDR3 with reference TRBV19 and TRBJ1-1 gives the whole variable domain DGGITQSPKYLFRKEGQNVTLSCEQNLNHDAMYWYRQDPGQGLRLIYYSQIVNDFQKGDIAEGYSVSREKKESFPLTVTSAQKNPTAFYLCASSRDGPGGMNTEAFFGQGTRLTVV.

The rearrangement links TRBV28 to TRBJ1-6; D not resolved. The CDR3 spans 16 residues. Germline V lookup: CDR1 MDHEN, CDR2 SYDVKM. Trimming removed 4 bases at V and 0 bases at J, with 10 bases between. CDR3 sequence (DNA): TGTGCCAGCAGTTCCCCACGGAGCTCCTATAATTCACCCCTCCACTTT. This encodes CASSSPRSSYNSPLHF.

V gene TRBV28 combines with J gene TRBJ1-4; TRBD1 agrees at 10 bases. CDR1 is MDHEN, CDR2 SYDVKM, per germline. V dropped 6 bases and J dropped 6; count of bases not matched to a gene: 7. The CDR3 loop spans 15 amino acids. The CDR3 sequence is CASRSGGQGYEKLFF. The CDR3 region has the DNA TGTGCCAGCAGGTCCGGGGGACAGGGGTATGAAAAACTGTTTTTT.

This rearrangement joins TRBV7-9 to TRBJ2-1; D is unclear. CDR3 length: 11 amino acids. Germline CDR1 and CDR2: SEHNR and FQNEAQ (reference sequence). Trimming removed 5 bases from V and 4 bases from J, with 3 bases in between. CDR3 protein: CASSPYNEQFF. CDR3 coding DNA: TGTGCCAGCAGCCCGTACAATGAGCAGTTCTTC.

The chain carries TRBV19 and TRBJ1-3, with D maybe TRBD1 (6 bases). With 5 bases removed from V and 1 base from J, the gap between germline ends came to 12 bases. CDR3 length: 15 amino acids. CDR1 and CDR2 from the germline V gene are LNHDA and SQIVND (reference sequence). In DNA, the CDR3 is TGTGCCAGTAGTCTCGACAGGCCTTCTGGAAACACCATATATTTT. Translation gives CASSLDRPSGNTIYF.

The chain recombines TRBV9 with TRBJ2-7; weak D call: TRBD1 (7 bases). The CDR3 is 13 amino acids. Germline CDR1 is SGDLS and CDR2 is YYNGEE. Deletions cut 3 bases from V and 4 bases from J, with 11 bases between. This CDR3 is CASSAAGGYEQYF. The CDR3, as DNA: TGTGCCAGCAGCGCCGCAGGGGGGTACGAGCAGTACTTC.

This clone was detected only once. The chain joins TRBV5-8 to TRBJ2-5; 7 bases align to TRBD1. The CDR3 runs to 16 residues. Looked up from germline, CDR1 is SGHTS and CDR2 is YDEGEE. The trim removed 4 bases at V and 1 base at J, leaving 10 bases unmatched. Here the CDR3 DNA reads TGTGCCAGCAGCATCCGACGGACAGGCCGCCAAGAGACCCAGTACTTC. It is translated as CASSIRRTGRQETQYF.

The chain links TRBV19 to TRBJ2-1; 7 bases align to TRBD2. The CDR3 consists of 15 residues. J lost 10 bases, V lost 1 base, and 10 bases had no gene match. In germline, CDR1 is LNHDA, CDR2 SQIVND (reference sequence). CDR3 DNA: TGTGCCAGTAGTATAGGTGGGAGGGCCCTCTACGAGCAGTTCTTC. Protein: CASSIGGRALYEQFF.

The CDR3 loop reads CASSVGGRRGYNEQFF. CDR3 DNA: TGTGCCAGCAGCGTAGGAGGCAGGAGGGGCTACAATGAGCAGTTCTTC. This chain uses TRBV9 with TRBJ2-1; D perhaps matches TRBD2 (6 bases). Germline lookup yields CDR1 SGDLS and CDR2 YYNGEE. Trimming stripped 0 bases from V and 3 bases from J, with 13 bases between. The CDR3 loop spans 16 amino acids. Based on the CDR3 plus reference TRBV9 and TRBJ2-1, the full variable domain is DSGVTQTPKHLITATGQRVTLRCSPRSGDLSVYWYQQSLDQGLQFLIQYYNGEERAKGNILERFSAQQFPDLHSELNLSSLELGDSALYFCASSVGGRRGYNEQFFGPGTRLTVL.

This chain joins TRBV5-4 and TRBJ2-7; tentatively, D is TRBD1 (6 bases). CDR1 and CDR2 from the germline V gene are SGHNT and YYREEE (reference sequence). The CDR3 sequence is 14 residues long. V lost 3 bases, J lost 5 bases, and 15 bases lay in between. The CDR3 protein is CASSSQGQWNEQYF. CDR3 DNA: TGTGCCAGCAGCTCACAGGGCCAGTGGAACGAGCAGTACTTC. The variable domain in full, with the rest retrieved from reference TRBV5-4 and TRBJ2-7, is ETGVTQSPTHLIKTRGQQVTLRCSSQSGHNTVSWYQQALGQGPQFIFQYYREEENGRGNFPPRFSGLQFPNYSSELNVNALELDDSALYLCASSSQGQWNEQYFGPGTRLTVT.

The J gene is TRBJ1-2, the V gene TRBV29-1, with 8 bases fitting TRBD1. From germline, CDR1 is SQVTM and CDR2 ANQGSEA. This CDR3 region has 12 residues. The V segment lost 3 bases and the J segment 6 bases; nucleotides outside the gene matches: 3. CDR3 amino acids: CSVDPGGNGYTF. DNA for the CDR3: TGCAGCGTTGACCCAGGGGGCAATGGCTACACCTTC.

V and J are TRBV5-3 and TRBJ1-2, with D possibly being TRBD1 (5 bases). TRBV5-3 is marked as an open reading frame, function uncertain. The CDR3 is 13 amino acids. V dropped 0 bases and J dropped 4 bases, with 7 bases sitting between them. The CDR3 nucleotides are TGTGCCAGAAGCTTGGGCGACAGCTATGGCTACACCTTC. Its protein product is CARSLGDSYGYTF.

This chain links TRBV11-2 with TRBJ1-1; D is unresolved. Germline values: CDR1 SGHAT, CDR2 FQNNGV. The CDR3 is 15 residues long. Trimming cost V 5 bases and J 2 bases, with 15 bases left between them. The chain's CDR3 is CASSPRSGANTEAFF. Written as DNA, the CDR3 is TGTGCCAGCAGCCCCCGTTCGGGAGCCAACACTGAAGCTTTCTTT.

Written as DNA, the CDR3 is TGTGCCTGGAGACAGGGATTCAATTCACCCCTCCACTTT. Its translation is CAWRQGFNSPLHF. The chain couples TRBV30 to TRBJ1-6, with a possible D match to TRBD1 (6 bases). The CDR3 is made up of 13 amino acids. CDR1 and CDR2 (germline): GTSNPN, SVGIG (reference sequence). Trimming took off 3 bases at V and 7 bases at J, with 10 bases between the two ends.

The rearrangement links TRBV5-4 to TRBJ2-7; TRBD2 is a possible D gene (5 bases). This CDR3 has 13 amino acids. Trimming removed 1 base from V and 4 bases from J, with 9 bases in between. Germline CDR1 reads SGHNT; CDR2 reads YYREEE (reference sequence). CDR3: CASSLNGVYEQYF. As DNA, the CDR3 is TGTGCCAGCAGCTTGAACGGGGTATACGAGCAGTACTTC.

J is TRBJ1-1 and V is TRBV6-5, with no clear D. V dropped 2 bases and J dropped 3 bases, with 13 bases sitting between them. Germline V gives CDR1 MNHEY, CDR2 SVGAGI. There are 15 residues in the CDR3. The CDR3 is CASSYGGVRDTEAFF. CDR3 DNA: TGTGCCAGCAGTTACGGTGGGGTGAGGGACACTGAAGCTTTCTTT.

V is TRBV6-2 or TRBV6-3 and J is TRBJ2-3; 10 bases are a match to TRBD2. The CDR3 is 16 amino acids. The V gene's germline CDR1 is MNHEY and CDR2 SVGEGT. The V and J ends lost 4 bases and 4 bases, in that order; junction bases with no gene match: 8. In DNA, the CDR3 is TGTGCCAGCAGTTCCTATAGCGGGAGGCTGTCAGATACGCAGTATTTT. Amino acids: CASSSYSGRLSDTQYF.

This rearrangement joins TRBV2 to TRBJ1-4; TRBD1 might be the D (5 bases). Trimming pared 4 bases from V and 7 bases from J, leaving 10 bases between. Germline CDR1 SNHLY, CDR2 FYNNEI. The CDR3 is 13 residues long. Written as DNA, the CDR3 is TGTGCCAGCAGTGTAGACAGAGGTGAAAAACTGTTTTTT. This translates into CASSVDRGEKLFF.

The CDR3 coding sequence is TGCGCCAGCAGCCCTTTCGGGGGGCCCACAGATACGCAGTATTTT. It yields the protein CASSPFGGPTDTQYF. V usage is TRBV10-1 and J usage is TRBJ2-3, with a possible D match to TRBD2 (7 bases). This CDR3 is built from 15 residues. Germline CDR1 and CDR2: WNHNN and SYGVQD (reference sequence). V lost 6 bases, J lost 2 bases, and 15 bases lay in between.